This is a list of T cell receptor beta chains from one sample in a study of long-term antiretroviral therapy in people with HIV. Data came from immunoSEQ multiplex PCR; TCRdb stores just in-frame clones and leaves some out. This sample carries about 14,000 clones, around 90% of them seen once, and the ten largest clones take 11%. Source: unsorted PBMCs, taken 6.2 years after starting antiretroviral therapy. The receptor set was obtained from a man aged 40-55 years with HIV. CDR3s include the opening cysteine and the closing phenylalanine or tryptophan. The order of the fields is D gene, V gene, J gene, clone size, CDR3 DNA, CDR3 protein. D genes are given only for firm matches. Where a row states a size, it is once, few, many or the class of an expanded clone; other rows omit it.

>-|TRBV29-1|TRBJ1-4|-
TGCAGCGTTGAATTGGAGGCGAGCCCCATTGGCGAAAAACTGTTTTTT
CSVELEASPIGEKLFF
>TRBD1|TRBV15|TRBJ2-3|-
TGTGCCACCAGCAAGAGACAGGGAACAGATACGCAGTATTTT
CATSKRQGTDTQYF
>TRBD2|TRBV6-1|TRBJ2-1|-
TGTGCCAGCAGGGCCGGGACTAGCGGGACCTATGAGCAGTTCTTC
CASRAGTSGTYEQFF
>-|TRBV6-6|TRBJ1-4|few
TGTGCCAGCAGTGTTAATGAAAAACTGTTTTTT
CASSVNEKLFF
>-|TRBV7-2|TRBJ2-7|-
TGTGCCAGCAGCTCCCGGGCGGGACCCTACGAGCAGTACTTC
CASSSRAGPYEQYF
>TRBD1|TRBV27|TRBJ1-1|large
TGTGCCAGCAGTCCGACAGGGGGGACGGAAGCTTTCTTT
CASSPTGGTEAFF
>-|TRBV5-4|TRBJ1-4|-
TGTGCCAGCAGCTTGGTTGCTAATGAAAAACTGTTTTTT
CASSLVANEKLFF
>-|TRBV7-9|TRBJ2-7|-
TGTGCCAGCAGCGCGAGATACGAGCAGTACTTC
CASSARYEQYF
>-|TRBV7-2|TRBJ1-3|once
TGTGCCAGCAGCTTAGGCCCCTCCAATGTGGACACCATATATTTT
CASSLGPSNVDTIYF
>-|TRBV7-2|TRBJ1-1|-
TGTGCCAGCAGCTACGACAGCTCGGGGAACACTGAAGCTTTCTTT
CASSYDSSGNTEAFF
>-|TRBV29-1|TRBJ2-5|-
TGCAGCGTTGAGCCGAAAGAGACCCAGTACTTC
CSVEPKETQYF
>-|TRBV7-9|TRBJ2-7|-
TGTGCCAGCAGCGTAGAGGGGTTCGCTTCCTACGAGCAGTACTTC
CASSVEGFASYEQYF
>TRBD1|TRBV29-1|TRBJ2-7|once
TGCAGCGTTATAACAGGGGGCGAGCAGTACTTC
CSVITGGEQYF